A selection of T cell receptor beta chains follows, all from one sample in a study of cytomegalovirus exposure and HLA in healthy donors. This table comes from immunoSEQ multiplex PCR, and its TCRdb copy is limited to in-frame clones, with some not included. In the table there are over 100,000 clones, about 78% of which are singletons. The specimen sequenced was PBMCs. The origin of the receptors is a man aged 50-60 years in good health and CMV-seropositive. Both conserved end residues are part of each CDR3. D genes are given only for firm matches. Clone size is stated in some rows and not others, as once, few, many or a class when expanded.

CDR3aa | CDR3nt | abundance | j_gene | v_gene | d_gene
CASSVQGARETQYF | TGTGCCAGCAGCGTACAGGGGGCGAGGGAGACCCAGTACTTC | - | TRBJ2-5 | TRBV9 | TRBD1
CASSPPNGANTGELFF | TGTGCCAGCTCACCACCGAACGGAGCGAACACCGGGGAGCTGTTTTTT | few | TRBJ2-2 | TRBV18 | -
CASGENRGSYTEAFF | TGTGCTAGTGGTGAGAACAGGGGATCGTATACTGAAGCTTTCTTT | few | TRBJ1-1 | TRBV12-5 | TRBD1
CASSGGGGSNEKLFF | TGTGCCAGCAGCGGAGGTGGGGGCTCTAATGAAAAACTGTTTTTT | - | TRBJ1-4 | TRBV5-6 | -
CASSLAKFRERRHSPLHF | TGTGCCAGCAGCTTGGCAAAATTCCGGGAAAGAAGACATTCACCCCTCCACTTT | - | TRBJ1-6 | TRBV5-6 | -
CASSLNRQGTEAFF | TGTGCCAGCAGCCTGAACCGACAGGGTACTGAAGCTTTCTTT | once | TRBJ1-1 | TRBV5-6 | TRBD1
CASSRSGGNQPQHF | TGTGCCAGTAGTCGTTCAGGGGGCAATCAGCCCCAGCATTTT | few | TRBJ1-5 | TRBV19 | -
CASSLRGEHSEAFF | TGTGCCAGCAGCTTGAGAGGAGAGCATTCTGAAGCTTTCTTT | - | TRBJ1-1 | TRBV7-9 | -
CASRGGTGRGATEAFF | TGTGCCAGCAGGGGCGGGACAGGCAGGGGAGCCACTGAAGCTTTCTTT | - | TRBJ1-1 | TRBV28 | TRBD1
CASSDRARPNEKLFF | TGTGCCAGCAGCGACAGGGCGAGACCTAATGAAAAACTGTTTTTT | few | TRBJ1-4 | TRBV7-6 | TRBD1
CASSYSKSPLHF | TGTGCCAGCAGTTACTCCAAATCACCCCTCCACTTT | - | TRBJ1-6 | TRBV6-6 | -
CASSYGGQSSYEQYF | TGTGCCAGCAGTTACGGGGGACAGTCCTCCTACGAGCAGTACTTC | many | TRBJ2-7 | TRBV6-6 | TRBD1
CTSSQDKGGGGGNQPQHF | TGCACCAGCAGCCAAGATAAAGGAGGAGGTGGGGGCAATCAGCCCCAGCATTTT | - | TRBJ1-5 | TRBV1 | -
CASSLGQEQPQHF | TGTGCCAGCAGCTTAGGGCAGGAACAGCCCCAGCATTTT | - | TRBJ1-5 | TRBV11-2 | -
CASRTPGGGETQYF | TGTGCCAGCAGAACGCCGGGAGGGGGAGAGACCCAGTACTTC | - | TRBJ2-5 | TRBV6-5 | TRBD2
CASSVYRGVATDTQYF | TGTGCCAGCAGCGTTTACAGGGGAGTGGCGACAGATACGCAGTATTTT | - | TRBJ2-3 | TRBV13 | TRBD1
CASSIGQNTEAFF | TGTGCCAGCAGTATTGGACAGAACACTGAAGCTTTCTTT | - | TRBJ1-1 | TRBV2 | -
CASSTRGAHNEQFF | TGTGCCAGCAGTACACGGGGGGCCCACAATGAGCAGTTCTTC | many | TRBJ2-1 | TRBV27 | -
CASSRGQDHGYTF | TGTGCCAGCAGCCGCGGACAGGATCATGGCTACACCTTC | - | TRBJ1-2 | TRBV2 | TRBD1
CASSSDRATYNEQFF | TGTGCCAGCAGCTCGGACAGGGCAACCTACAATGAGCAGTTCTTC | - | TRBJ2-1 | TRBV7-2 | TRBD1
CASSEPADSVVEQYF | TGTGCCAGCAGTGAACCCGCTGACTCTGTGGTAGAGCAGTACTTC | - | TRBJ2-7 | TRBV6-1 | -
CASRATSGGTDAQYF | TGTGCCAGCAGAGCTACTAGCGGGGGCACAGATGCGCAGTATTTT | once | TRBJ2-3 | TRBV9 | TRBD2
CASTGTETRGGSPLHF | TGTGCCAGCACCGGGACAGAAACAAGAGGGGGTTCACCCCTCCACTTT | - | TRBJ1-6 | TRBV7-9 | TRBD1
CASSWSSDQPQHF | TGTGCCAGCAGTTGGTCCAGTGATCAGCCCCAGCATTTT | once | TRBJ1-5 | TRBV27 | -
CASRGTGIDEKLFF | TGTGCCAGCAGGGGGACAGGGATAGATGAAAAACTGTTTTTT | - | TRBJ1-4 | TRBV6-1 | TRBD1
CASSQGIDTVKFF | TGTGCCAGCAGCCAAGGTATCGACACCGTTAAGTTCTTC | - | TRBJ2-1 | TRBV14 | -
CASSLAGANYGYTF | TGTGCCAGCAGCTTAGCAGGGGCCAACTATGGCTACACCTTC | - | TRBJ1-2 | TRBV5-6 | -
CASSLIGGRDEKLFF | TGTGCCAGCAGCTTAATAGGAGGGAGGGACGAAAAACTGTTTTTT | - | TRBJ1-4 | TRBV7-6 | -
CASSRTERNQPQHF | TGTGCCAGCAGCCGGACAGAACGCAATCAGCCCCAGCATTTT | few | TRBJ1-5 | TRBV7-2 | -
CASSRQGVNTEAFF | TGTGCCAGCAGCCGACAGGGAGTGAACACTGAAGCTTTCTTT | - | TRBJ1-1 | TRBV28 | TRBD1
CASSMSLAGLAPETQYF | TGTGCCAGTAGTATGTCCCTCGCGGGACTAGCGCCGGAGACCCAGTACTTC | - | TRBJ2-5 | TRBV19 | TRBD2
CASSSPDRAQETQYF | TGTGCCAGCAGCTCGCCGGACAGGGCCCAAGAGACCCAGTACTTC | - | TRBJ2-5 | TRBV7-2 | TRBD1
CATSERLVNEQYF | TGTGCCACCAGCGAGAGACTCGTGAACGAGCAGTACTTC | - | TRBJ2-7 | TRBV15 | -
CASSPDRGGGYTF | TGTGCCAGCAGCCCCGACAGGGGTGGTGGCTACACCTTC | - | TRBJ1-2 | TRBV6-1 | TRBD1
CASSFSTVSNQPQHF | TGTGCCAGCAGCTTCAGTACAGTCTCCAATCAGCCCCAGCATTTT | - | TRBJ1-5 | TRBV7-4 | -
CVSRGSGASTDTQYF | TGTGTCAGCAGAGGTAGCGGGGCAAGCACAGATACGCAGTATTTT | few | TRBJ2-3 | TRBV7-9 | TRBD2
CATSSQGNTEAFF | TGTGCCACCAGCAGCCAGGGGAACACTGAAGCTTTCTTT | - | TRBJ1-1 | TRBV15 | -
CASSPGLGLNTGELFF | TGTGCCAGCAGCCCCGGGTTAGGTCTGAACACCGGGGAGCTGTTTTTT | - | TRBJ2-2 | TRBV7-7 | -
CASSGQGPPNEKLFF | TGTGCCAGCAGTGGACAGGGGCCCCCTAATGAAAAACTGTTTTTT | - | TRBJ1-4 | TRBV6-1 | TRBD1
CSARMGAEAFF | TGCAGTGCTAGAATGGGAGCTGAAGCTTTCTTT | few | TRBJ1-1 | TRBV20-1 | -
CASRQTGAYTDTQYF | TGCGCCAGCAGGCAAACAGGGGCTTACACAGATACGCAGTATTTT | - | TRBJ2-3 | TRBV10-2 | TRBD1
CASSWDRGTEAFF | TGTGCCAGCAGCTGGGACAGGGGCACTGAAGCTTTCTTT | - | TRBJ1-1 | TRBV5-4 | TRBD1
CASSYPGTGGNQPQHF | TGTGCCAGCAGCTACCCTGGGACAGGGGGCAATCAGCCCCAGCATTTT | - | TRBJ1-5 | TRBV14 | TRBD1
CASSAAGLAAFRELFF | TGTGCCAGCAGTGCCGCCGGACTAGCGGCCTTCCGGGAGCTATTTTTT | - | TRBJ2-2 | TRBV6-4 | TRBD2
CASSPPERATYEQYF | TGTGCCAGCTCACCACCGGAGCGGGCCACCTACGAGCAGTACTTC | - | TRBJ2-7 | TRBV18 | -